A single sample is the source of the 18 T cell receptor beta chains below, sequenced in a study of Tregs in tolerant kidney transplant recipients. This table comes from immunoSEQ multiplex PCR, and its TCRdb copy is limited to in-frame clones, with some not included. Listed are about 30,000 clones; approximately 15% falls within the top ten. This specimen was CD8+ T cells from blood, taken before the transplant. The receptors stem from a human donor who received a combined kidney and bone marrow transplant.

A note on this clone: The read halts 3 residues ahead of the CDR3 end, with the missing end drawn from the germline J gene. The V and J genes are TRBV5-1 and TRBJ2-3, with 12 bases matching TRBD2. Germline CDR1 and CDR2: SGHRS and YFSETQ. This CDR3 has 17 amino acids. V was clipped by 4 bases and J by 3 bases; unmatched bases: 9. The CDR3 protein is CASSELTSGRSTDTQYF. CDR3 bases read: TGCGCCAGCAGCGAGCTGACTAGCGGGAGAAGTACAGATACG.

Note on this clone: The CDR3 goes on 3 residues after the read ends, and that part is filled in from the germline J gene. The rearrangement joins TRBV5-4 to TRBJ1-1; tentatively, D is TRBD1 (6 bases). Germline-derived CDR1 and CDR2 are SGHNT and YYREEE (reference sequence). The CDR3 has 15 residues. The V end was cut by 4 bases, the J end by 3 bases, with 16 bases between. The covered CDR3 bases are TGTGCCAGCAGCCTACAGGGAGCTGGGTACACTGAA. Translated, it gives CASSLQGAGYTE. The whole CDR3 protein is CASSLQGAGYTEAFF.

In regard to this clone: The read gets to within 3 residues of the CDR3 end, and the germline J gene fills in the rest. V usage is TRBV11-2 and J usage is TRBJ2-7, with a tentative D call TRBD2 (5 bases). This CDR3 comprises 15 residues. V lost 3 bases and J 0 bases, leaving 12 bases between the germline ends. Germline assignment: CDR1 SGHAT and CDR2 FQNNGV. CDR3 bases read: TGTGCCAGCAGCTTTGGTAGCGCCCCCTCCTACGAG. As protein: CASSFGSAPSYE. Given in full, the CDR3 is CASSFGSAPSYEQYF.

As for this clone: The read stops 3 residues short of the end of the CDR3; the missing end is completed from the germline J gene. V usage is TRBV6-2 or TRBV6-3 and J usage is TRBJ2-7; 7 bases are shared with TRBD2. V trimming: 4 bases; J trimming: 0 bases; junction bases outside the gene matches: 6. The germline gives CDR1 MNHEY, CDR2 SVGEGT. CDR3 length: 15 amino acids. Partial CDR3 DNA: TGTGCCAGCAGTTCCCTAGCGGTGAGCTCCTACGAG. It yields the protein CASSSLAVSSYE. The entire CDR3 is CASSSLAVSSYEQYF.

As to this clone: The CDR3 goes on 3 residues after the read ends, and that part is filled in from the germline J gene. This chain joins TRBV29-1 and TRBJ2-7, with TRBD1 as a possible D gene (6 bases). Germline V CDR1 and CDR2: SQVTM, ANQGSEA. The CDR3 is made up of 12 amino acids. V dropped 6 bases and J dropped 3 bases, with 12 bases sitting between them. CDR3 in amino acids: CSVTTGFYEQYF. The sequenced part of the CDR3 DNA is TGCAGCGTAACTACAGGGTTCTACGAG.

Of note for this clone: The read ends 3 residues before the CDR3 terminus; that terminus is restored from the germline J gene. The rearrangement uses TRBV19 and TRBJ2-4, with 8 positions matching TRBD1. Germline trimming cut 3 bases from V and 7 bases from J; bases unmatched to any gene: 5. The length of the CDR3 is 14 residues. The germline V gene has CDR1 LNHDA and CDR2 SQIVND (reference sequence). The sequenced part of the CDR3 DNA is TGTGCCAGTAGTATCCAGGGGGCTGGGAACATT. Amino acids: CASSIQGAGNI. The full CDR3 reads CASSIQGAGNIQYF.

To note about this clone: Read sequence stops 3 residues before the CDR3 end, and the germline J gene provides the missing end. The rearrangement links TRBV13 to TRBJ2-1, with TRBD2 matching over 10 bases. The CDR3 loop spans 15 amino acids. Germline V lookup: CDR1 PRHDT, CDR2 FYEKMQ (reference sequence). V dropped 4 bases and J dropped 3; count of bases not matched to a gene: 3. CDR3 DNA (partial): TGTGCCAGCAGCTATAGCGGGAGGTTCTACAATGAG. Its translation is CASSYSGRFYNE. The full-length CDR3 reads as CASSYSGRFYNEQFF.

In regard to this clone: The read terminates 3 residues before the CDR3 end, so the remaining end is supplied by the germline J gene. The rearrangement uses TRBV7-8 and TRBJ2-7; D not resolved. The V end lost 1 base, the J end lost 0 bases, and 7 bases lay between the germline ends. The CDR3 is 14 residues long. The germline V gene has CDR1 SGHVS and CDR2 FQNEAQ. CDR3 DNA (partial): TGTGCCAGCAGCTTAGGCCAGAGCTCCTACGAG. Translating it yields CASSLGQSSYE. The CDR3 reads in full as CASSLGQSSYEQYF.

CDR3: CASSIRTHSYNEQFF. The covered CDR3 bases are TGTGCCAGTAGTATACGGACTCACTCCTACAATGAG. The chain recombines TRBV19 with TRBJ2-1; D is possibly TRBD2 (5 bases). The sequence runs out 3 residues before the end of the CDR3; the remainder is reconstructed from the germline J gene. Germline CDR1 and CDR2: LNHDA and SQIVND (reference sequence). CDR3 length: 15 residues. V shed 2 bases and J shed 0 bases, with 8 bases lying between them. The complete variable domain, with remaining parts taken from reference TRBV19 and TRBJ2-1, reads DGGITQSPKYLFRKEGQNVTLSCEQNLNHDAMYWYRQDPGQGLRLIYYSQIVNDFQKGDIAEGYSVSREKKESFPLTVTSAQKNPTAFYLCASSIRTHSYNEQFFGPGTRLTVL.

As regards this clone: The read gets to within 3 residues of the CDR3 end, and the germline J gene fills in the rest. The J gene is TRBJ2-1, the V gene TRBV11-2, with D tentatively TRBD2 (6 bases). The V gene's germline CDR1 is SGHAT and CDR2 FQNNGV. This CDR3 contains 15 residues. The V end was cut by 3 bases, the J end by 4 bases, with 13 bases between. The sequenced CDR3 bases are TGTGCCAGCAGCTTTGAATCTAGCGTTTACAATGAG. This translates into CASSFESSVYNE. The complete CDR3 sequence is CASSFESSVYNEQFF.

The CDR3 DNA, read in part, is TGTGCCAGCAGCCCGTACTCAGGGGCTGGAAACACC. Residues: CASSPYSGAGNT. The full CDR3 protein reads CASSPYSGAGNTIYF. This chain joins TRBV7-6 and TRBJ1-3; weak D call: TRBD1 (6 bases). The read finishes 3 residues shy of the CDR3 end, and the germline J gene is used to complete it. The V end lost 5 bases, the J end lost 2 bases, and 13 bases lay between the germline ends. CDR1 SGHVS and CDR2 FNYEAQ come from the germline V gene. This CDR3 is 15 amino acids long.

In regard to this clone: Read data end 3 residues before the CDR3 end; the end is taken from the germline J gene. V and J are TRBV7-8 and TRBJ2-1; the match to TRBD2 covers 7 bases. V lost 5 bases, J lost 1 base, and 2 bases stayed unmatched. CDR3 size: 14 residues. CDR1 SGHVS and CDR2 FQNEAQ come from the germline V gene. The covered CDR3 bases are TGTGCCAGCAGCCAACTAGCGTCCTACAATGAG. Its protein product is CASSQLASYNE. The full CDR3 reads CASSQLASYNEQFF.

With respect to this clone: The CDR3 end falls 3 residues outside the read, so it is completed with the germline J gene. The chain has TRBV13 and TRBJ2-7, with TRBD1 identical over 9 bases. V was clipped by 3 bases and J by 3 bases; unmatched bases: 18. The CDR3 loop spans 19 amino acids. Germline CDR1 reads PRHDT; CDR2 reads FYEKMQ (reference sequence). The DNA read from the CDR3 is TGTGCCAGCAGCTTGGGGGGACAGGGTTATAGGAGCCCCCACTACGAG. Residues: CASSLGGQGYRSPHYE. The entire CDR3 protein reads CASSLGGQGYRSPHYEQYF.

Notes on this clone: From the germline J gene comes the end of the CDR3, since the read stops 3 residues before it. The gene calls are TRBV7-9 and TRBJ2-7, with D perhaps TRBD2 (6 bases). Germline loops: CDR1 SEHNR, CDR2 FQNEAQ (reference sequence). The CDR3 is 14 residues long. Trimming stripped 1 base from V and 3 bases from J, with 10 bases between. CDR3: CASSLVGLNYEQYF. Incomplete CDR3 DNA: TGTGCCAGCAGCTTAGTGGGACTCAACTACGAG.

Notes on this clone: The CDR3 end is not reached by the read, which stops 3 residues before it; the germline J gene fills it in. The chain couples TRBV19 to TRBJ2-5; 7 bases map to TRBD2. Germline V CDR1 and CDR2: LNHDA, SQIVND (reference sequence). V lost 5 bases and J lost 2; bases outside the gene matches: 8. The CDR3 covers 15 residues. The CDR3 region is CASSSWDGGQETQYF. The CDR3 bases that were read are TGTGCCAGTAGTTCATGGGACGGGGGGCAAGAGACC.

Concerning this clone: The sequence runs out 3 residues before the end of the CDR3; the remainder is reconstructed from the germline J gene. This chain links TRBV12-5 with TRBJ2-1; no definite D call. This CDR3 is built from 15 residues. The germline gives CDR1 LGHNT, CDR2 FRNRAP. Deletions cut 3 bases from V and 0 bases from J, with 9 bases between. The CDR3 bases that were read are TGTGCTAGTGGTTTTTTCCCCAGCTCCTACAATGAG. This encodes CASGFFPSSYNE. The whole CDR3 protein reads CASGFFPSSYNEQFF.

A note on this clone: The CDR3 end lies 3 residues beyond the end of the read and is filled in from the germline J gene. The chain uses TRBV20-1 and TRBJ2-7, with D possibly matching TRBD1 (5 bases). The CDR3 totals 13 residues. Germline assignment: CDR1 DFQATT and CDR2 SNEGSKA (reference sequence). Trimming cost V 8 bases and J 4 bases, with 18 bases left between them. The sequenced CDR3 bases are TGCAGTCTGACGAGACAGACCCCTTACGAG. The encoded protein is CSLTRQTPYE. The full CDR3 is CSLTRQTPYEQYF.

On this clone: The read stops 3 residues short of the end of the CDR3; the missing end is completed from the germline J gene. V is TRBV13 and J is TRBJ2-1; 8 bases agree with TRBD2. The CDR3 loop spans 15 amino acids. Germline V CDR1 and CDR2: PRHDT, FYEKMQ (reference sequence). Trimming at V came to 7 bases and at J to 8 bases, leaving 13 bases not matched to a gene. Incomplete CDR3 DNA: TGTGCCAGCACCACAATGGTAGCGGGATTGGATGAG. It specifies CASTTMVAGLDE. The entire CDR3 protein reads CASTTMVAGLDEQFF. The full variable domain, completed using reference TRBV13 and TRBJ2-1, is AAGVIQSPRHLIKEKRETATLKCYPIPRHDTVYWYQQGPGQDPQFLISFYEKMQSDKGSIPDRFSAQQFSDYHSELNMSSLELGDSALYFCASTTMVAGLDEQFFGPGTRLTVL.